Following are 23 T cell receptor beta chains from one sample sequenced in a study of blood T cell repertoires in COVID-19. This table comes from immunoSEQ multiplex PCR, and its TCRdb copy is limited to in-frame clones, with some not included. Of approximately 380,000 clones detected, 85% appear once; the ten largest clones hold approximately 3.6%. Sequenced material: peripheral blood. All receptors derive from a woman aged 18-29 years with acute or convalescent COVID-19.

J is TRBJ1-6 and V is TRBV9; D gene unclear. Trimming took 7 bases from V and 9 from J, leaving 17 bases between them. From germline, CDR1 is SGDLS and CDR2 YYNGEE. This CDR3 has 14 amino acids. The CDR3 DNA reads TGTGCCAGCCGGGGAGGGAGTTGGGGTTCACCCCTCCACTTT. Protein sequence: CASRGGSWGSPLHF.

In its sample, this clone was seen once. This sequence joins TRBV6-1 and TRBJ1-6; TRBD1 matches at 11 bases. V lost 2 bases, J lost 10 bases, and 10 bases stayed unmatched. This CDR3 comprises 17 residues. From germline, CDR1 is MNHNS and CDR2 SASEGT. CDR3 protein: CASSERTGGPAWSPLHF. CDR3 bases: TGTGCCAGCAGTGAAAGGACAGGGGGCCCCGCTTGGTCACCCCTCCACTTT.

The chain carries TRBV11-2 and TRBJ2-7, with TRBD2 matching over 13 bases. The CDR3 is made up of 16 amino acids. The V gene end was trimmed by 6 bases and the J gene end by 2 bases; junction bases not matched to a gene: 7. The germline gives CDR1 SGHAT, CDR2 FQNNGV. The CDR3 here is CASRPFGTSGTYEQYF. As DNA, the CDR3 is TGTGCCAGCAGACCCTTCGGGACTAGCGGGACCTACGAGCAGTACTTC. Looking up the rest from reference TRBV11-2 and TRBJ2-7 gives the full variable domain: EAGVAQSPRYKIIEKRQSVAFWCNPISGHATLYWYQQILGQGPKLLIQFQNNGVVDDSQLPKDRFSAERLKGVDSTLKIQPAKLEDSAVYLCASRPFGTSGTYEQYFGPGTRLTVT.

The V gene is TRBV30, the J gene TRBJ2-7, with a tentative D call TRBD1 (6 bases). Trimming cost V 0 bases and J 2 bases, with 14 bases left between them. This CDR3 has 15 residues. The V gene's germline CDR1 is GTSNPN and CDR2 SVGIG (reference sequence). The CDR3 loop is CAWSVRGGAPYEQYF. The CDR3 DNA reads as TGTGCCTGGAGTGTAAGAGGGGGTGCACCCTACGAGCAGTACTTC.

The rearrangement uses TRBV19 and TRBJ1-2; the D gene is possibly TRBD1 (5 bases). Trimming left V 10 bases short and J 4 bases short, with 13 bases between. The CDR3 sequence is 12 residues long. Germline V gene sequence: CDR1 LNHDA, CDR2 SQIVND (reference sequence). CDR3 DNA: TGTGCCAACGATGAAGGGGTCTATGGCTACACCTTC. It codes for CANDEGVYGYTF.

The rearrangement links TRBV15 to TRBJ1-2; D gene uncertain. The germline V gene has CDR1 LNHNV and CDR2 YYDKDF (reference sequence). The V and J ends lost 0 bases and 4 bases respectively, with 15 bases between them. The CDR3 is made up of 16 amino acids. Here the CDR3 DNA reads TGTGCCACCAGCAGAGATCGGCGCGGAGGAGGCTATGGCTACACCTTC. This codes for CATSRDRRGGGYGYTF.

V is TRBV30 and J is TRBJ1-6; D is unclear. The CDR3 covers 12 residues. V lost 5 bases and J lost 6, with 8 bases in between. Germline values: CDR1 GTSNPN, CDR2 SVGIG (reference sequence). The CDR3 here is CAWGSINSPLHF. The CDR3 nucleotides read TGTGCCTGGGGATCTATTAATTCACCCCTCCACTTT.

The V call is TRBV12-5, the J call TRBJ2-1; no clear D gene. CDR1 is LGHNT and CDR2 is FRNRAP in the germline V gene. This CDR3 is built from 14 residues. Trimming cost V 0 bases and J 8 bases, with 11 bases left between them. The CDR3 DNA sequence: TGTGCTAGTGGTTTGGTAGTACGTGGGCATGAGCAGTTCTTC. Amino acid sequence: CASGLVVRGHEQFF.

The count of this clone is one. This chain joins TRBV7-2 and TRBJ1-5; a weak D match, TRBD1 (5 bases). Germline V gene data show CDR1 as SGHTA and CDR2 as FQGNSA. V dropped 4 bases and J dropped 5 bases, with 9 bases sitting between them. This CDR3 comprises 13 residues. The chain's CDR3 is CASSSTGYQPQHF. The CDR3 DNA is TGTGCCAGCAGCTCCACAGGATATCAGCCCCAGCATTTT.

The V and J genes are TRBV5-6 and TRBJ2-3; 9 nucleotides align to TRBD2. The germline gives CDR1 SGHDT, CDR2 YYEEEE. V dropped 4 bases and J dropped 1; count of bases not matched to a gene: 4. The CDR3 is made up of 15 amino acids. CDR3 nucleotides: TGTGCCAGCAGCGCTATAGCGGGGGGCACAGATACGCAGTATTTT. Its translation is CASSAIAGGTDTQYF. Supplemented by reference TRBV5-6 and TRBJ2-3, the full variable domain reads DAGVTQSPTHLIKTRGQQVTLRCSPKSGHDTVSWYQQALGQGPQFIFQYYEEEERQRGNFPDRFSGHQFPNYSSELNVNALLLGDSALYLCASSAIAGGTDTQYFGPGTRLTVL.

The chain links TRBV11-2 to TRBJ2-5; tentatively, D is TRBD2 (6 bases). Germline V gene data show CDR1 as SGHAT and CDR2 as FQNNGV. Trimming pared 4 bases from V and 1 base from J, leaving 7 bases between. The CDR3 is made up of 13 amino acids. The DNA of the CDR3 is TGTGCCAGCAGCTCCGGGAGCCAAGAGACCCAGTACTTC. Translating it yields CASSSGSQETQYF.

This clone occurred many times. This chain links TRBV4-1 with TRBJ1-2; the match to TRBD1 covers 8 bases. J lost 9 bases, V lost 2 bases, and 8 bases had no gene match. CDR3 size: 14 residues. Germline values: CDR1 MGHRA, CDR2 YSYEKL. CDR3 DNA sequence: TGCGCCAGCAGCCAACCCTCCGGGACAGGAAGCTACACCTTC. Its translation is CASSQPSGTGSYTF.

This rearrangement joins TRBV27 to TRBJ1-6; no reliable D call. CDR1 MNHEY and CDR2 SMNVEV come from the germline V gene (reference sequence). The CDR3 is made up of 15 amino acids. Between the trimmed V and J ends, which lost 2 bases and 0 bases, there was a span of 5 bases. Here the CDR3 reads CASSLVSSYNSPLHF. The CDR3 DNA reads TGTGCCAGCAGTTTAGTGAGCTCCTATAATTCACCCCTCCACTTT.

V gene TRBV9 combines with J gene TRBJ1-2, with unresolved D. CDR3 length: 14 amino acids. Germline values: CDR1 SGDLS, CDR2 YYNGEE. Trimming stripped 0 bases from V and 2 bases from J, with 8 bases between. CDR3 amino acids: CASSVGGGNYGYTF. The DNA for the CDR3 is TGTGCCAGCAGCGTAGGAGGTGGGAACTATGGCTACACCTTC. The complete variable domain, with remaining parts taken from reference TRBV9 and TRBJ1-2, reads DSGVTQTPKHLITATGQRVTLRCSPRSGDLSVYWYQQSLDQGLQFLIQYYNGEERAKGNILERFSAQQFPDLHSELNLSSLELGDSALYFCASSVGGGNYGYTFGSGTRLTVV.

The chain couples TRBV24-1 to TRBJ2-7; the D is unclear. The CDR3 has 14 residues. V gave up 1 base and J gave up 10 bases, with 16 bases separating them. Germline V gene lookup returns CDR1 KGHDR and CDR2 SFDVKD. The DNA for the CDR3 is TGTGCCACCAGTGATTTTCCTCGAAGCCCATTCCAGTACTTC. This gives the protein CATSDFPRSPFQYF.

This clone was recorded only once. This chain connects TRBV28 to TRBJ1-5; TRBD1 might be the D (6 bases). CDR3 length: 13 amino acids. Germline V gene data show CDR1 as MDHEN and CDR2 as SYDVKM. Trimming removed 9 bases at V and 6 bases at J, with 15 bases between. The CDR3 region has the DNA TGTGCCAGTAGGGGGTCCCCCGGTCAGCCCCAGCATTTT. As protein: CASRGSPGQPQHF.

This rearrangement joins TRBV4-1 to TRBJ2-5, with 8 positions matching TRBD1. V shed 0 bases, J shed 4 bases, and the junction held 7 bases outside the gene matches. The CDR3 runs 16 residues. The V gene's germline CDR1 is MGHRA and CDR2 YSYEKL. The CDR3 DNA is TGCGCCAGCAGCCAAGATTCCCTCGACAGGGGAGAGACCCAGTACTTC. This gives the protein CASSQDSLDRGETQYF.

This clone was seen only once. The chain joins TRBV14 to TRBJ1-2; possible D gene TRBD1, 5 bases. Looked up from germline, CDR1 is SGHDN and CDR2 is FVKESK. Trimming removed 7 bases from V and 4 bases from J, with 13 bases in between. The CDR3 runs to 13 residues. The CDR3 protein is CASIPEGTYGYTF. The CDR3 coding sequence is TGTGCCAGCATACCGGAGGGGACCTATGGCTACACCTTC.

The chain combines TRBV19 with TRBJ1-2; D not resolved. From germline, CDR1 is LNHDA and CDR2 SQIVND (reference sequence). This CDR3 is 14 amino acids long. V was pared by 3 bases and J by 5 bases, with 13 bases between. CDR3 nucleotides: TGTGCCAGTAGTATCCTGTATAGTCCGTATGGCTACACCTTC. Protein: CASSILYSPYGYTF.

The chain combines TRBV30 with TRBJ2-7, with TRBD1 identical over 8 bases. The CDR3 length is 13 residues. From germline, CDR1 is GTSNPN and CDR2 SVGIG (reference sequence). J was trimmed by 2 bases and V by 5 bases; bases with no gene match: 5. The CDR3: CAWYRGSTYEQYF. The CDR3 DNA sequence: TGTGCCTGGTACAGGGGGAGTACCTACGAGCAGTACTTC.

The chain links TRBV19 to TRBJ1-1, with 7 positions matching TRBD1. CDR3 size: 15 residues. CDR1 and CDR2 (germline): LNHDA, SQIVND (reference sequence). Trimming removed 6 bases from V and 1 base from J; junction bases left unmatched: 8. The CDR3 sequence is CASRYHRGTNTEAFF. CDR3 nucleotide sequence: TGTGCCAGTAGATACCACAGGGGTACGAACACTGAAGCTTTCTTT.

This rearrangement joins TRBV5-1 to TRBJ2-5; 9 bases agree with TRBD2. Looked up from germline, CDR1 is SGHRS and CDR2 is YFSETQ. With V trimmed by 2 bases and J by 4 bases, 6 bases remained unmatched. The CDR3 is 15 residues long. The CDR3 protein is CASSLRGGAGETQYF. CDR3 coding DNA: TGCGCCAGCAGCTTACGCGGGGGGGCCGGAGAGACCCAGTACTTC. Based on the CDR3 plus reference TRBV5-1 and TRBJ2-5, the full variable domain is KAGVTQTPRYLIKTRGQQVTLSCSPISGHRSVSWYQQTPGQGLQFLFEYFSETQRNKGNFPGRFSGRQFSNSRSEMNVSTLELGDSALYLCASSLRGGAGETQYFGPGTRLLVL.

The chain couples TRBV6-6 to TRBJ1-1; 9 nucleotides align to TRBD1. Losses at the gene ends were 6 bases for V and 5 bases for J; bases not matched to a gene: 4. Germline V gives CDR1 MNHNY, CDR2 SVGAGI (reference sequence). The CDR3 runs 13 residues. Written as DNA, the CDR3 is TGTGCCAGCAGATGGACAGGGGAGACTGAAGCTTTCTTT. The encoded protein is CASRWTGETEAFF.